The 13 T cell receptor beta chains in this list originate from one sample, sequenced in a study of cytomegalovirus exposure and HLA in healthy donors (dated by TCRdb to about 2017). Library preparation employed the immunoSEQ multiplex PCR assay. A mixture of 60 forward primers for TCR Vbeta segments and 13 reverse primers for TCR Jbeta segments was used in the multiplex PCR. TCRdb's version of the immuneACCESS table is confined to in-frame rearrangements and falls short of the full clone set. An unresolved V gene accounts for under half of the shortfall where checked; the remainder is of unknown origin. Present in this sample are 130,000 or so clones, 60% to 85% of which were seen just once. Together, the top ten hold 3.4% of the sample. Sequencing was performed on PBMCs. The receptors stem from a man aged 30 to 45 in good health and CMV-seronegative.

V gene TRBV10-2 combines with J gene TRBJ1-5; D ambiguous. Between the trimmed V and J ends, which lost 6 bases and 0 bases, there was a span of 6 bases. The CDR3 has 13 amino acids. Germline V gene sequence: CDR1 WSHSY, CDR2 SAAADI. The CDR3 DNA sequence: TGCGCCAGCAGGAGTAATAGCAATCAGCCCCAGCATTTT. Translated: CASRSNSNQPQHF.

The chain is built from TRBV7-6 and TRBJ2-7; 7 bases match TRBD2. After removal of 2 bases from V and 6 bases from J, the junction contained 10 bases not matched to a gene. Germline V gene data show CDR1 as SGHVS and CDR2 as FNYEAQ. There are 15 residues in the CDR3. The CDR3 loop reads CASSLSSGLVAEQYF. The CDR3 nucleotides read TGTGCCAGCAGCTTATCATCTGGACTAGTAGCCGAGCAGTACTTC.

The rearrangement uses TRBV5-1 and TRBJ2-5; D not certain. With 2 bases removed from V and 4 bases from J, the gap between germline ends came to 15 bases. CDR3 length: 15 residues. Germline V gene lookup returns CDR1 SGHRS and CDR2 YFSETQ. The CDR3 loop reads CASSFGEGLGETQYF. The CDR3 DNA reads TGCGCCAGCAGCTTCGGAGAAGGCTTAGGAGAGACCCAGTACTTC.

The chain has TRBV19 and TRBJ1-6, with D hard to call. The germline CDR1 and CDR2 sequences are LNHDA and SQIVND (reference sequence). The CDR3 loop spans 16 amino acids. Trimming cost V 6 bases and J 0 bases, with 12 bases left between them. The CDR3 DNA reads TGTGCCAGTAGGATGACATTGAGCTCCTATAATTCACCCCTCCACTTT. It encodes CASRMTLSSYNSPLHF.

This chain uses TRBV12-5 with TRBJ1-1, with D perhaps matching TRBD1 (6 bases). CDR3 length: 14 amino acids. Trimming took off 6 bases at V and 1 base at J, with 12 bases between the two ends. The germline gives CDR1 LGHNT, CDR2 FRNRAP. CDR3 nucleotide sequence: TGTGCTAGTGGGATGGGACATAAGAACACTGAAGCTTTCTTT. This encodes CASGMGHKNTEAFF.

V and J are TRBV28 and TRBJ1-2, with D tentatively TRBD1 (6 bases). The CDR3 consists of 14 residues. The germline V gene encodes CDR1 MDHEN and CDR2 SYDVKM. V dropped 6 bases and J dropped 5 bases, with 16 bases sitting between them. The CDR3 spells CASSPRGPTYGYTF. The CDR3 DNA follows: TGTGCCAGCAGCCCCAGGGGCCCTACATATGGCTACACCTTC.

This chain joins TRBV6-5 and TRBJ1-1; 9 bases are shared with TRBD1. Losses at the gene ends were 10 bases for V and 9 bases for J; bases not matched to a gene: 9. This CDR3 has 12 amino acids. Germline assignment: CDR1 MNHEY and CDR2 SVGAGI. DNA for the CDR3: TGTGCCACTTCGGGACAGGGTTTAAAAGCTTTCTTT. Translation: CATSGQGLKAFF.

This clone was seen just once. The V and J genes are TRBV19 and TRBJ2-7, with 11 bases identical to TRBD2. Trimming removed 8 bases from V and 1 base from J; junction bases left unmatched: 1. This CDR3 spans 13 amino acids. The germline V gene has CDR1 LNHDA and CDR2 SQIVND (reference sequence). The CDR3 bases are TGTGCCAGTGGACTAGCGGGTTCCTACGAGCAGTACTTC. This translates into CASGLAGSYEQYF.

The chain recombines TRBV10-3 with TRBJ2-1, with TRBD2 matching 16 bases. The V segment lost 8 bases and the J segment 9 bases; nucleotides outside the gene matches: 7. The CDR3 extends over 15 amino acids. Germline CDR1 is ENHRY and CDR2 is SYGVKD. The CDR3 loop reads CAIGGGLAGGSEQFF. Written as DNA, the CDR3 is TGTGCCATCGGGGGGGGACTAGCGGGAGGGAGTGAGCAGTTCTTC.

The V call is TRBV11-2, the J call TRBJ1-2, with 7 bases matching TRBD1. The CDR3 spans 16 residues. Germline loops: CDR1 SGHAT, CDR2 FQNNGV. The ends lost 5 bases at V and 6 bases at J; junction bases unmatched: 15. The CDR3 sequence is CASSRLGPGGKNGYTF. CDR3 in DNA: TGTGCCAGCAGCCGATTGGGGCCAGGGGGAAAGAATGGCTACACCTTC.

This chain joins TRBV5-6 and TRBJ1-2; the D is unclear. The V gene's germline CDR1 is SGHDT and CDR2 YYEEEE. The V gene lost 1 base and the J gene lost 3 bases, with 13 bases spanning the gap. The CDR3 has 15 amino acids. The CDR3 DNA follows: TGTGCCAGCAGCTTGCTCGCCGGCGGGGACTATGGCTACACCTTC. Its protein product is CASSLLAGGDYGYTF.

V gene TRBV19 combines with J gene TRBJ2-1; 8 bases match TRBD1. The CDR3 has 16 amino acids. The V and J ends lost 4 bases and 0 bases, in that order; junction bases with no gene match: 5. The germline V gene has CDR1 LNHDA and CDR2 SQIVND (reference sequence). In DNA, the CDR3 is TGTGCCAGTAGTACAGGACAGGGCAACTCCTACAATGAGCAGTTCTTC. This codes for CASSTGQGNSYNEQFF.

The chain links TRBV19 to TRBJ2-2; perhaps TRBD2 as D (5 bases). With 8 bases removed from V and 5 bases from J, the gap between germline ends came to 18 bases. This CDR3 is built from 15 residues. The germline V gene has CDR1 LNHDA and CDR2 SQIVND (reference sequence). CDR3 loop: CASGLRALSTGELFF. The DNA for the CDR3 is TGTGCCAGTGGCCTGCGGGCCCTCTCGACCGGGGAGCTGTTTTTT.